This TCR beta chain was obtained from a study of Tregs in tolerant kidney transplant recipients. Whole-study context: Recipients received nonmyeloablative bone marrow transplants from related graft donors, with transient mixed chimerism.

CD4+CD25+CD127- Tregs, CD4+CD25- non-Tregs, CD4 and CD8 cells were sorted. Thawed PBMCs were rested overnight at 37°C with around 200 IU/ml IL-2 before regulatory T cell sorting. Points from the study as a whole: Tolerant patients' donor-specific Tregs expanded beyond overall Tregs, suggesting antigen-driven growth.

As concerns this clone: The antigen remains undetermined.

Generated by immunoSEQ multiplex PCR, the TCRdb table keeps only in-frame clones and is missing some. This table holds some 64,000 clones, more than 95% found once. This receptor was identified in a human donor who received a combined kidney and bone marrow transplant. The source material was Tregs from blood, sampled before the transplant.

CDR3 DNA: TGTGCCACCTTAGGACAGGGCCAGGGAGTATTCGGCTACACCTTC. This translates into CATLGQGQGVFGYTF. The chain uses TRBV6-1 and TRBJ1-2; TRBD1 agrees at 8 bases. The length of the CDR3 is 15 residues. Per germline, CDR1 MNHNS and CDR2 SASEGT. The J segment lost 8 bases and the V segment lost 10 bases, leaving 18 bases of the junction unmatched.